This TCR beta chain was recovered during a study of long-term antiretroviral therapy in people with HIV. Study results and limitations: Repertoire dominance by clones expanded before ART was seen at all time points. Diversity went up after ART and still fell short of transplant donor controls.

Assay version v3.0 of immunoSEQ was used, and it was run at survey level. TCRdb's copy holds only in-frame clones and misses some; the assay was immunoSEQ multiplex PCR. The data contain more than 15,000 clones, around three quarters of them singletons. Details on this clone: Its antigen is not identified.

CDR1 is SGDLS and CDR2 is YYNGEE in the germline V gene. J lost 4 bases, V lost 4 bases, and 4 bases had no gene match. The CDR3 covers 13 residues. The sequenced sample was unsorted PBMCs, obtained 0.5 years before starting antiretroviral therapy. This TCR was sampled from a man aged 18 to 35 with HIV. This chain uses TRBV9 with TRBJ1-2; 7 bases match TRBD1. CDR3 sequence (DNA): TGTGCCAGCAGCCCACAGGGGATCTATGGCTACACCTTC. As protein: CASSPQGIYGYTF.